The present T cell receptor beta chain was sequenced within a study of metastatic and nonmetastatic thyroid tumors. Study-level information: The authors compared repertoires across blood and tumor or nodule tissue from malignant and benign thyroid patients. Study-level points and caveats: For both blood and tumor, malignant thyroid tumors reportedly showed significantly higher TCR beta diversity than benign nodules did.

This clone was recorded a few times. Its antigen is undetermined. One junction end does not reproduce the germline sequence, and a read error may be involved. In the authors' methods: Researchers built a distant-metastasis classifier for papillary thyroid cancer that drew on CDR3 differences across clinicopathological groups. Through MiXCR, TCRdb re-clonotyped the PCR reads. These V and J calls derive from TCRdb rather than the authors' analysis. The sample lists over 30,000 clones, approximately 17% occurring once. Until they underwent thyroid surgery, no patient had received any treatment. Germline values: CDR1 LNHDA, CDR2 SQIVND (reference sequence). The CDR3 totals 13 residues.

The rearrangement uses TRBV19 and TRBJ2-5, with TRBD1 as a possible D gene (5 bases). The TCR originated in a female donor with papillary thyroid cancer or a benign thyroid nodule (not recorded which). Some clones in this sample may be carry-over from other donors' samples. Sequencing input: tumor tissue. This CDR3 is CANSIWQGEAQYF. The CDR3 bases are TGTGCCAATAGTATCTGGCAGGGTGAGGCCCAGTACTTC.